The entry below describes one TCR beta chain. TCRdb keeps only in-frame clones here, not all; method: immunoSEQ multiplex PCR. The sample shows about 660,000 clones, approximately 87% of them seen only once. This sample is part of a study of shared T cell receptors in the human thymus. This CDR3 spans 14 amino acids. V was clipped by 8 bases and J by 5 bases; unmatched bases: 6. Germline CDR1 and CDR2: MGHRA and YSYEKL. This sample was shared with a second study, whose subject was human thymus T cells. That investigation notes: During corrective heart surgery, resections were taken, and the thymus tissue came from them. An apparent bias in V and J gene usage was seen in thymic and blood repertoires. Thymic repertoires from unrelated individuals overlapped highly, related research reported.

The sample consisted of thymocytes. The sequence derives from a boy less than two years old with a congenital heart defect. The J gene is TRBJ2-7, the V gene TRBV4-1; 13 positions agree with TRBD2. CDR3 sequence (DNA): TGCGCCAGCCGAGGACTAGCGGGAGACCACGAGCAGTACTTC. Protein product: CASRGLAGDHEQYF.